The 15 T cell receptor beta chains listed next were all sequenced from one sample in a study of CD4 and CD8 cells across lung adenocarcinoma regions. One entry per CDR3 protein results from TCRdb running MiXCR on the PCR reads. The data show about 3,700 distinct CDR3 sequences, around three fifths seen once. Sequenced: CD4+ T cells from the margin of a lung tumor. Every receptor here comes from a male donor with lung adenocarcinoma. The CD4 and CD8 labels of this study may be unreliable.

This chain links TRBV6-1 with TRBJ2-1; 14 bases are a match to TRBD2. Trimming cost V 3 bases and J 8 bases; bases outside gene matches: 6. Germline V gives CDR1 MNHNS, CDR2 SASEGT. The length of the CDR3 is 16 residues. The CDR3 nucleotides are TGTGCCAGCAGTGATTTAGGGACTAGCGGGAGTTATGAGCAGTTCTTC. This encodes CASSDLGTSGSYEQFF.

This clonotype has more than one count but fewer than ten. This chain joins TRBV6-1 and TRBJ2-2, with D perhaps matching TRBD1 or TRBD2 (5 bases each). The germline V and J ends were trimmed by 2 bases and 4 bases, with 11 bases remaining between them. CDR1 MNHNS and CDR2 SASEGT come from the germline V gene. CDR3 length: 15 residues. The CDR3 region is CASSESGASTGELFF. CDR3 nucleotides: TGTGCCAGCAGTGAATCCGGGGCGAGCACCGGGGAGCTGTTTTTT.

This chain connects TRBV6-1 to TRBJ2-1; TRBD2 matches 7 bases. The germline CDR1 and CDR2 sequences are MNHNS and SASEGT. V lost 8 bases and J lost 0; bases outside the gene matches: 7. This CDR3 has 15 amino acids. The CDR3, as DNA: TGTGCCAGCCGGAGGGACTACGCCTCCTACAATGAGCAGTTCTTC. It translates to CASRRDYASYNEQFF.

This chain links TRBV7-3 with TRBJ2-7; 9 bases map to TRBD2. The end of the DNA fits TRBJ2-1 better, so the J call may be wrong. CDR3 length equals 17 residues. In germline, CDR1 is SGHTA, CDR2 FQGTGA. Here the CDR3 reads CASSLIGGTSSSREQFF. In DNA form, the CDR3 reads TGTGCCAGCAGCTTAATAGGCGGGACTAGCTCCTCCCGGGAGCAGTTCTTC.

About this clonotype: The junction and the germline gene differ at one end; a read error may be behind it. The chain employs TRBV10-2 and TRBJ2-5; TRBD2 aligns across 12 bases. CDR1 is WSHSY and CDR2 is SAAADI in the germline V gene. The CDR3 is 16 amino acids. CDR3 nucleotides: TGCGCCAGCAGTTCAACCGGGACTAGCGGGCCGGAAAGAGAGTTCTTC. This codes for CASSSTGTSGPEREFF.

There are a few counts of this clonotype. The chain employs TRBV6-1 and TRBJ2-1; 7 nucleotides match TRBD2. CDR1 and CDR2 (germline): MNHNS, SASEGT. Germline trimming cut 0 bases from V and 7 bases from J; bases unmatched to any gene: 18. This CDR3 contains 19 residues. As DNA, the CDR3 is TGTGCCAGCAGTGAAGCGTCTCCTTGGGAGGGAGTTCTGGAGAATGAGCAGTTCTTC. This gives the protein CASSEASPWEGVLENEQFF.

J is TRBJ2-3 and V is TRBV28, with D tentatively TRBD1 (6 bases). The CDR3 runs 14 residues. Germline values: CDR1 MDHEN, CDR2 SYDVKM. The CDR3 region is CAGSGGREQDTQYF. CDR3 DNA sequence: TGTGCGGGCAGTGGGGGCCGTGAGCAAGATACGCAGTATTTT.

This clonotype was counted only a few times. This rearrangement joins TRBV6-1 to TRBJ2-3; D not resolved. The CDR3 contains 13 residues. Germline V gene lookup returns CDR1 MNHNS and CDR2 SASEGT. The ends were cut back, 6 bases at V and 2 bases at J, with 9 bases in the middle. The CDR3 sequence: CASRGSSTDTQYF. The CDR3 DNA reads as TGTGCCAGCAGAGGCAGTTCCACAGATACGCAGTATTTT.

This clonotype has only a few counts. The V gene is TRBV6-1, the J gene TRBJ2-3, with unresolved D. Germline V CDR1 and CDR2: MNHNS, SASEGT. CDR3 size: 14 residues. The V gene lost 4 bases and the J gene lost 4 bases, with 12 bases spanning the gap. The CDR3 nucleotides read TGTGCCAGCAGTGCTCAGGCCGGCCCAGATACGCAGTATTTT. Amino acids: CASSAQAGPDTQYF.

The count of this clonotype is one. This chain joins TRBV6-1 and TRBJ2-1; maybe TRBD2 (7 bases). This CDR3 contains 16 residues. Trimming took off 3 bases at V and 4 bases at J, with 16 bases between the two ends. CDR1 is MNHNS, CDR2 SASEGT, per germline. The CDR3 region is CASSDSLAGAYNEQFF. The CDR3 DNA is TGTGCCAGCAGTGATTCTCTCGCGGGGGCGTACAATGAGCAGTTCTTC.

The J gene is TRBJ2-1, the V gene TRBV27; the match to TRBD2 covers 7 bases. The CDR3 runs 16 residues. Germline CDR1 and CDR2: MNHEY and SMNVEV (reference sequence). J gave up 7 bases and V 3 bases, and 12 bases lay outside the gene matches. DNA of the CDR3: TGTGCCAGCAGTTTCCCGGGGGGTAACGCCAAAAATGAGCAGTTCTTC. Translating gives CASSFPGGNAKNEQFF.

V usage is TRBV6-1 and J usage is TRBJ2-1, with TRBD1 matching 10 bases. TRBJ2-5 matches the DNA end more closely, so the J call is doubtful. This CDR3 is built from 14 residues. Looked up from germline, CDR1 is MNHNS and CDR2 is SASEGT. This CDR3 reads CASSGTGGKETQYF. Here the CDR3 DNA reads TGTGCCAGCAGTGGGACAGGGGGGAAAGAGACCCAGTACTTC.

Of note for this clonotype: The junction differs from germline at one of its ends, possibly a read error. The V call is TRBV24-1, the J call TRBJ2-3; TRBD2 matches 9 bases. This CDR3 comprises 19 residues. Germline V gene sequence: CDR1 KGHDR, CDR2 SFDVKD. The CDR3 loop reads CATSDPLWSRRGGTDTQYF. CDR3 sequence (DNA): TGTGCCACCAGTGACCCCCTTTGGTCGAGGCGGGGGGGCACAGATACTCAGTATTTC.

The chain is built from TRBV6-1 and TRBJ2-7; TRBD1 matches 7 bases. The germline V gene encodes CDR1 MNHNS and CDR2 SASEGT. Germline trimming cut 11 bases from V and 2 bases from J; bases unmatched to any gene: 3. The CDR3 sequence is 11 residues long. CDR3 protein: CAAQGAYEQYF. The CDR3 DNA reads as TGTGCCGCCCAGGGGGCCTACGAGCAGTACTTC.

The V and J genes are TRBV7-2 and TRBJ2-3; 12 nucleotides agree with TRBD2. Trimming removed 3 bases from V and 5 bases from J; junction bases left unmatched: 6. The CDR3 spans 16 residues. In germline, CDR1 is SGHTA, CDR2 FQGNSA. CDR3 coding DNA: TGTGCCAGCAGCTTTTCTAGCGGGGGGGCTGGAGATACGCAGTATTTT. It encodes CASSFSSGGAGDTQYF.